These 6 T cell receptor beta chains originate from one sample sequenced in a study of cytomegalovirus exposure and HLA in healthy donors. The PCR contained 60 Vbeta and 13 Jbeta primers. TCRdb's copy holds only in-frame clones and misses some; the assay was immunoSEQ multiplex PCR. Of 160,000 or so clones listed, more than 65% were seen once; the top ten hold around 1.3%. Sequenced sample: PBMCs. The receptor set was obtained from a woman aged 50 to 60 in good health and CMV-seronegative.

CDR3 bases: TGTGCCAGCAGCCTTCTACAGGGGGCTGTTAACACTGAAGCTTTCTTT. Translated, it gives CASSLLQGAVNTEAFF. This chain uses TRBV14 with TRBJ1-1, with 9 bases aligning to TRBD1. This CDR3 is built from 16 residues. CDR1 is SGHDN, CDR2 FVKESK, per germline. Unmatched junction bases numbered 8, after V lost 4 bases and J lost 2 bases.

V gene TRBV7-2 combines with J gene TRBJ2-1, with 10 bases matching TRBD2. The V gene end was trimmed by 0 bases and the J gene end by 4 bases; junction bases not matched to a gene: 9. In germline, CDR1 is SGHTA, CDR2 FQGNSA. This CDR3 has 18 residues. CDR3 DNA sequence: TGTGCCAGCAGCTTAGCGATTAGCGGGGGGCCCTCGTACAATGAGCAGTTCTTC. Encoded protein: CASSLAISGGPSYNEQFF.

Written as DNA, the CDR3 is TGCGCCAGCAGCTTGTTGACAGACCAAGAGACCCAGTACTTC. Translated: CASSLLTDQETQYF. The chain combines TRBV5-1 with TRBJ2-5, with D maybe TRBD1 (5 bases). The CDR3 length is 14 residues. Trimming took off 1 base at V and 0 bases at J, with 7 bases between the two ends. CDR1 and CDR2 (germline): SGHRS, YFSETQ.

This clone was detected a few times. Other DNA sequences in the same sample also yield this CDR3. This sequence joins TRBV7-6 and TRBJ2-7; 8 nucleotides match TRBD1. The germline gives CDR1 SGHVS, CDR2 FNYEAQ. Losses at the gene ends were 2 bases for V and 5 bases for J; bases not matched to a gene: 11. This CDR3 contains 16 residues. This chain's CDR3 is CASSLRGRQGADEQYF. Here the CDR3 DNA reads TGTGCCAGCAGCTTACGTGGCAGGCAGGGGGCGGACGAGCAGTACTTC. Based on the CDR3 plus reference TRBV7-6 and TRBJ2-7, the full variable domain is GAGVSQSPRYKVTKRGQDVALRCDPISGHVSLYWYRQALGQGPEFLTYFNYEAQQDKSGLPNDRFSAERPEGSISTLTIQRTEQRDSAMYRCASSLRGRQGADEQYFGPGTRLTVT.

This clone occurred a few times. The chain carries TRBV28 and TRBJ2-7, with D perhaps matching TRBD1 (5 bases). Between the trimmed V and J ends, which lost 11 bases and 6 bases, there was a span of 14 bases. Germline values: CDR1 MDHEN, CDR2 SYDVKM. This CDR3 is built from 11 residues. CDR3 sequence: CAVSGIREQYF. The CDR3 nucleotides are TGTGCCGTCTCAGGGATCCGCGAGCAGTACTTC.

CDR3: CASSLIQGAGETQYF. The CDR3 DNA is TGCGCCAGCAGCTTGATTCAGGGGGCCGGAGAGACCCAGTACTTC. The chain combines TRBV5-1 with TRBJ2-5; 8 positions agree with TRBD1. The CDR3 is made up of 15 amino acids. J gave up 4 bases and V 1 base, and 6 bases lay outside the gene matches. From germline, CDR1 is SGHRS and CDR2 YFSETQ.